A single sample is the source of the 29 T cell receptor beta chains below, sequenced in a study of CD8+CD57+ T cells in acquired aplastic anemia. Only patients with CD8+CD57+ cell expansion on flow cytometry were chosen for sequencing. TCR beta VDJ and CDR3 were profiled, and genomic DNA was the template. TCRdb passed the reads through MiXCR, listing each CDR3 protein once. The data contain 310,000 or so distinct CDR3 sequences, approximately 58% of them seen just once; the ten biggest clones take up 1% to 1.5%. Sequenced input: sorted CD4+, CD8+, or CD8+CD57+ T cells (not recorded which) from PBMCs. These receptors all come from a human donor with aplastic anemia.

This clonotype was recorded at least ten times. V is TRBV19 and J is TRBJ1-5; tentatively, D is TRBD1 (6 bases). Per the germline V gene, CDR1 is LNHDA and CDR2 is SQIVND (reference sequence). V lost 5 bases to trimming and J lost 1 base, with 9 bases between them. The CDR3 is made up of 14 amino acids. In DNA form, the CDR3 reads TGTGCCAGTAGTCCGGGACACAGCAATCAGCCCCAGCATTTT. Protein: CASSPGHSNQPQHF.

The chain carries TRBV9 and TRBJ2-7; 12 bases agree with TRBD1. Germline CDR1 SGDLS, CDR2 YYNGEE. V shed 4 bases, J shed 2 bases, and the junction held 4 bases outside the gene matches. The CDR3 spans 15 residues. The CDR3 nucleotides are TGTGCCAGCAGCAACCGGGACAGGGGGCCCTACGAGCAGTACTTC. This sequence encodes CASSNRDRGPYEQYF.

This clonotype appeared many times. The chain recombines TRBV12-3 or TRBV12-4 with TRBJ1-1; D ambiguous. This CDR3 region has 13 residues. The V end was cut by 3 bases, the J end by 3 bases, with 8 bases between. The CDR3 bases are TGTGCCAGCAGTTTGAGAACAGACACTGAAGCTTTCTTT. Residues: CASSLRTDTEAFF.

This rearrangement joins TRBV20-1 to TRBJ2-7, with a possible D match to TRBD2 (5 bases). The CDR3 covers 13 residues. Germline CDR1 is DFQATT and CDR2 is SNEGSKA (reference sequence). Trimming pared 0 bases from V and 5 bases from J, leaving 11 bases between. The CDR3 protein is CSARDSVEDEQYF. Here the CDR3 DNA reads TGCAGTGCTAGAGATTCTGTGGAGGACGAGCAGTACTTC.

The genes are TRBV11-1 and TRBJ2-1; TRBD2 aligns across 12 bases. The V segment lost 4 bases and the J segment 8 bases; nucleotides outside the gene matches: 12. The CDR3 has 17 residues. CDR1 and CDR2 from the germline V gene are SGHAT and FQDESV (reference sequence). DNA of the CDR3: TGTGCCAGCAGCTCCCGGACTAGCGGGGAGCGTGGTGATGAGCAGTTCTTC. Translated: CASSSRTSGERGDEQFF.

As concerns this clonotype: A read error may produce the germline difference seen at one junction end. V gene TRBV7-9 combines with J gene TRBJ1-1; a weak D match, TRBD1 (5 bases). CDR1 is SEHNR, CDR2 FQNEAQ, per germline (reference sequence). The CDR3 extends over 14 amino acids. For the CDR3, the DNA is TGTGCCAGCAGCCTGGACACTCTGAACACTGAAGCCCTCTTT. Its protein is CASSLDTLNTEALF.

This clonotype was counted ten times or more. This chain uses TRBV20-1 with TRBJ1-4; TRBD1 agrees at 8 bases. The CDR3 is made up of 17 amino acids. Trimming at V came to 3 bases and at J to 3 bases, leaving 12 bases not matched to a gene. Germline CDR1 reads DFQATT; CDR2 reads SNEGSKA (reference sequence). Here the CDR3 DNA reads TGCAGTGCTAGGAGGCCGGCAGGGGGCATGGCTAATGAAAAACTGTTTTTT. Its protein is CSARRPAGGMANEKLFF.

About this clonotype itself: This may be a read error, as it is one base from a much larger clone. The chain recombines TRBV5-1 with TRBJ2-5, with 9 nucleotides matching TRBD2. Looked up from germline, CDR1 is SGHRS and CDR2 is YFSETQ. CDR3 size: 15 residues. DNA of the CDR3: TGCGCCAGCAGCTTTAGCGGGGGCCCCCAAGGGACCCAGTACTTC. It encodes CASSFSGGPQGTQYF.

At least ten counts were recorded for this clonotype. The V call is TRBV19, the J call TRBJ2-3; D possibly uses TRBD1 or TRBD2 (5 bases each). Germline values: CDR1 LNHDA, CDR2 SQIVND (reference sequence). The CDR3 is 19 amino acids. V lost 9 bases, J lost 1 base, and 29 bases lay in between. CDR3 loop: CASNSLGPSGHTGTDTQYF. The CDR3 DNA sequence: TGTGCCAGCAACTCCCTGGGCCCTTCGGGGCACACGGGCACAGATACGCAGTATTTT. Looking up the rest from reference TRBV19 and TRBJ2-3 gives the full variable domain: DGGITQSPKYLFRKEGQNVTLSCEQNLNHDAMYWYRQDPGQGLRLIYYSQIVNDFQKGDIAEGYSVSREKKESFPLTVTSAQKNPTAFYLCASNSLGPSGHTGTDTQYFGPGTRLTVL.

This clonotype was seen ten or more times. V is TRBV10-1 and J is TRBJ2-2, with a tentative D call TRBD1 (5 bases). This CDR3 contains 14 residues. V was cut by 3 bases and J by 6 bases, with 11 bases left in between. CDR1 WNHNN and CDR2 SYGVQD come from the germline V gene (reference sequence). CDR3 in amino acids: CASSEKGVAGELFF. In DNA form, the CDR3 reads TGCGCCAGCAGTGAAAAAGGGGTGGCCGGGGAGCTGTTTTTT.

V is TRBV12-5 and J is TRBJ1-1; D is undetermined. Trimming shortened V by 6 bases and J by 1 base, and 6 bases separated the two germline ends. The length of the CDR3 is 12 residues. The germline V gene encodes CDR1 LGHNT and CDR2 FRNRAP. Here the CDR3 DNA reads TGTGCTAGTGGACTCCGGAACACTGAAGCTTTCTTT. Protein product: CASGLRNTEAFF.

V usage is TRBV12-3 or TRBV12-4 and J usage is TRBJ2-5; 7 bases are shared with TRBD1. This CDR3 comprises 18 residues. J lost 1 base, V lost 4 bases, and 15 bases had no gene match. CDR3 region: CASSSLGGGNQPQETQYF. As DNA, the CDR3 is TGTGCCAGCAGTTCTCTAGGGGGCGGCAATCAGCCCCAAGAGACCCAGTACTTC.

The chain employs TRBV2 and TRBJ2-5; possible D gene TRBD1, 6 bases. Trimming shortened V by 10 bases and J by 2 bases, and 11 bases separated the two germline ends. This CDR3 is 12 amino acids long. From germline, CDR1 is SNHLY and CDR2 FYNNEI. CDR3 DNA: TGTGCCACCGGACAGCCGCAAGAGACCCAGTACTTC. It yields the protein CATGQPQETQYF.

About this clonotype itself: The CDR3 does not close with the conserved phenylalanine or tryptophan, likely indicating a read error. The CDR3, as DNA: TGTGCCAGCAGCTTAGCGCCGAACCTTGAAGCTTTCTAT. This gives the protein CASSLAPNLEAFY. V and J are TRBV7-2 and TRBJ1-1; unclear D gene. The V end lost 0 bases, the J end lost 7 bases, and 9 bases lay between the germline ends. In germline, CDR1 is SGHTA, CDR2 FQGNSA. There are 13 residues in the CDR3.

The chain recombines TRBV5-1 with TRBJ1-6, with 9 bases lining up with TRBD1. This CDR3 region has 14 residues. With V trimmed by 4 bases and J by 10 bases, 6 bases remained unmatched. Germline assignment: CDR1 SGHRS and CDR2 YFSETQ. In DNA form, the CDR3 reads TGCGCCAGCAGCCGGGACAGGGAGGGATCACCCCTCCACTTT. It yields the protein CASSRDREGSPLHF.

Ten or more counts support this clonotype. V usage is TRBV6-5 and J usage is TRBJ1-1; 7 nucleotides agree with TRBD1. Germline V gene sequence: CDR1 MNHEY, CDR2 SVGAGI. The CDR3 runs 16 residues. V lost 0 bases and J lost 5; bases outside the gene matches: 9. CDR3 bases: TGTGCCAGCAGTTACTCCTCCTACAGGGGCGGGACTGAAGCTTTCTTT. Translating gives CASSYSSYRGGTEAFF.

The J gene is TRBJ1-1, the V gene TRBV29-1, with D hard to call. CDR3 length: 16 amino acids. Germline values: CDR1 SQVTM, CDR2 ANQGSEA. With 2 bases removed from V and 0 bases from J, the gap between germline ends came to 16 bases. The CDR3 DNA is TGCAGCGTTGAACCTCGGCCGACGTACATGAACACTGAAGCTTTCTTT. Its translation: CSVEPRPTYMNTEAFF.

The chain recombines TRBV6-4 with TRBJ2-7; TRBD2 aligns across 15 bases. Germline V lookup: CDR1 MRHNA, CDR2 SNTAGT. This CDR3 region has 18 residues. V trimming: 4 bases; J trimming: 0 bases; junction bases outside the gene matches: 7. The CDR3 DNA is TGTGCCAGCAGTGCCCTGGGACTAGCGGGAGGTTGCTCCTACGAGCAGTACTTC. Its translation: CASSALGLAGGCSYEQYF.

At least ten counts were recorded for this clonotype. This chain joins TRBV2 and TRBJ2-1; D is uncertain. Trimming shortened V by 6 bases and J by 7 bases, and 13 bases separated the two germline ends. CDR1 is SNHLY, CDR2 FYNNEI, per germline. The CDR3 runs to 13 residues. The CDR3 region has the DNA TGTGCCAGCAGCAAATCGGAAGGTAATGAGCAGTTCTTC. Its translation is CASSKSEGNEQFF.

The V call is TRBV6-2 or TRBV6-3, the J call TRBJ2-7, with D unresolved. The CDR3 is 14 amino acids. Germline CDR1 and CDR2: MNHEY and SVGEGT. V lost 10 bases, J lost 5 bases, and 21 bases lay in between. The CDR3 spells CATATRVSKDEQYF. The CDR3, as DNA: TGTGCCACCGCTACAAGGGTGAGTAAGGACGAGCAGTACTTC.

The chain recombines TRBV2 with TRBJ2-2, with 8 bases lining up with TRBD2. V gave up 1 base and J gave up 1 base; unmatched junction bases: 2. The CDR3 spans 16 residues. Germline V CDR1 and CDR2: SNHLY, FYNNEI. The CDR3 nucleotides are TGTGCCAGCAGTGAAGATGGGACTAGGAACACCGGGGAGCTGTTTTTT. Translation: CASSEDGTRNTGELFF.

The J gene is TRBJ1-6, the V gene TRBV7-3; D may be TRBD1 (6 bases). This CDR3 comprises 15 residues. The germline V and J ends were trimmed by 1 base and 9 bases, with 13 bases remaining between them. The germline CDR1 and CDR2 sequences are SGHTA and FQGTGA. This chain's CDR3 is CASSLNPTGSSPLHF. The CDR3 DNA reads as TGTGCCAGCAGCTTAAACCCCACAGGGTCTTCACCCCTCCACTTT.

As for this clonotype: A clone one base away is much larger, so this may be a read error. The chain couples TRBV6-6 to TRBJ1-4; 10 bases agree with TRBD1. This CDR3 spans 15 amino acids. The junction had 3 bases not matched to a gene; V was cut back by 2 bases and J by 6 bases. CDR1 and CDR2 from the germline V gene are MNHNY and SVGAGI (reference sequence). For the CDR3, the DNA is TGTGCCAGCAGTTACACGGGACAGGGGTATGAAAAACTGTTTTTT. This gives the protein CASSYTGQGYEKLFF.

This rearrangement joins TRBV7-3 to TRBJ2-3; D not certain. The V gene's germline CDR1 is SGHTA and CDR2 FQGTGA. CDR3 size: 15 residues. V dropped 1 base and J dropped 1 base, with 9 bases sitting between them. The CDR3, as DNA: TGTGCCAGCAGCTTAATGGGCTTGCGCACAGATACGCAGTATTTT. It translates to CASSLMGLRTDTQYF.

This clonotype was observed many times. The chain uses TRBV11-3 and TRBJ2-5, with D unclear. There are 14 residues in the CDR3. In germline, CDR1 is SGHNT, CDR2 YENEEA. V lost 1 base and J 3 bases, leaving 9 bases between the germline ends. The CDR3 DNA sequence: TGTGCCAGCAGCTTAGGGCGGATTGAAGAGACCCAGTACTTC. It specifies CASSLGRIEETQYF.

The V call is TRBV20-1, the J call TRBJ1-1; D might be TRBD1 (5 bases). In germline, CDR1 is DFQATT, CDR2 SNEGSKA (reference sequence). This CDR3 comprises 14 residues. Trimming removed 0 bases from V and 4 bases from J, with 12 bases in between. CDR3 DNA sequence: TGCAGTGCTAGAGATCGGGGGAGTCGCACTGAAGCTTTCTTT. This gives the protein CSARDRGSRTEAFF.

This clonotype was found many times. The chain joins TRBV7-2 to TRBJ1-5; D unclear. CDR1 is SGHTA, CDR2 FQGNSA, per germline. The V end lost 1 base, the J end lost 3 bases, and 1 base lay between the germline ends. The CDR3 spans 12 residues. The CDR3 nucleotides read TGTGCCAGCAGCTTAGACAATCAGCCCCAGCATTTT. The encoded protein is CASSLDNQPQHF.

This rearrangement joins TRBV7-9 to TRBJ1-2; D is possibly TRBD1 (6 bases). The CDR3 has 19 residues. Germline assignment: CDR1 SEHNR and CDR2 FQNEAQ (reference sequence). V lost 5 bases, J lost 6 bases, and 31 bases lay in between. The CDR3 DNA is TGTGCCAGCAGCCCCCGTGGAAGGCCTAAGGGGGAAAGTGAGCATGGCTACACCTTC. Translation: CASSPRGRPKGESEHGYTF.

This chain links TRBV20-1 with TRBJ2-7; 16 bases fit TRBD2. CDR3 length: 16 amino acids. V gave up 6 bases and J gave up 3 bases; unmatched junction bases: 8. CDR1 and CDR2 from the germline V gene are DFQATT and SNEGSKA (reference sequence). CDR3 amino acids: CSASGTSGGAVYEQYF. The CDR3 coding sequence is TGCAGTGCGTCCGGGACTAGCGGGGGGGCTGTCTACGAGCAGTACTTC.